These T cell receptor beta chains were read from a single sample in a study of T-cell reconstitution after alpha-beta-depleted transplantation in children. MiXCR was run by TCRdb on the PCR reads, yielding one entry per CDR3 protein. This table holds about 260,000 distinct CDR3 sequences, less than 9% found once. The sample was PBMCs, mostly from graft donor cells, taken 180 days after TCRalphabeta/CD19-depleted stem cell transplant. The origin of the receptors is a male patient aged 10-17 years who had a stem cell transplant for acute lymphoblastic leukemia, so the T cells may come from the graft donor. Each CDR3 is given with its conserved first and last residue. D genes are given only for firm matches. Rows give clone size only sometimes, using once, few, many, or a class for an expanded clone.

v_gene: TRBV25-1
d_gene: TRBD2
abundance: many
j_gene: TRBJ2-2
CDR3aa: CASSTSGRAGELFF
CDR3nt: TGTGCCAGCAGCACTAGCGGGAGGGCCGGGGAGCTGTTTTTT

v_gene: TRBV5-1
d_gene: .
abundance: many
j_gene: TRBJ2-5
CDR3aa: CASSLDDLRIRETQYF
CDR3nt: TGCGCCAGCAGCTTGGATGATCTGCGGATCCGGGAGACCCAGTACTTC

v_gene: TRBV4-3
d_gene: .
abundance: many
j_gene: TRBJ2-1
CDR3aa: CASSQVRLAAAYNEQFF
CDR3nt: TGCGCCAGCAGCCAAGTTCGGCTAGCCGCGGCCTACAATGAGCAGTTCTTC

v_gene: TRBV28
d_gene: TRBD1
abundance: many
j_gene: TRBJ1-2
CDR3aa: CASTGGVDYGYTF
CDR3nt: TGTGCCAGCACAGGGGGCGTTGACTATGGCTACACCTTC

v_gene: TRBV7-2
d_gene: TRBD1
abundance: many
j_gene: TRBJ2-5
CDR3aa: CASREGTGRTQYF
CDR3nt: TGTGCCAGCAGAGAAGGGACAGGGAGGACCCAGTACTTC

v_gene: TRBV6-2/TRBV6-3
d_gene: .
abundance: many
j_gene: TRBJ1-1
CDR3aa: CASSYRVNSGLNTEAFF
CDR3nt: TGTGCCAGCAGTTACAGGGTTAATTCGGGCTTGAACACTGAAGCTTTCTTT

v_gene: TRBV7-8
d_gene: .
abundance: many
j_gene: TRBJ1-6
CDR3aa: CASSSPRRGAHSPLHF
CDR3nt: TGTGCCAGCAGCTCACCCCGAAGGGGGGCCCATTCACCCCTCCACTTT

v_gene: TRBV5-1
d_gene: .
abundance: many
j_gene: TRBJ2-2
CDR3aa: CASSLPRTQGLATGELFF
CDR3nt: TGCGCCAGCAGCCTTCCAAGAACACAAGGTTTGGCCACCGGGGAGCTGTTTTTT

v_gene: TRBV5-1
d_gene: .
abundance: many
j_gene: TRBJ1-1
CDR3aa: CASSSNQQDMNTEAFF
CDR3nt: TGCGCCAGCAGCTCTAACCAACAGGATATGAACACTGAAGCTTTCTTT

v_gene: TRBV5-1
d_gene: TRBD2
abundance: many
j_gene: TRBJ2-1
CDR3aa: CASSLGSGGAYNEQFF
CDR3nt: TGCGCCAGCAGCTTGGGGAGCGGGGGGGCCTACAATGAGCAGTTCTTC

v_gene: TRBV5-4
d_gene: .
abundance: many
j_gene: TRBJ2-7
CDR3aa: CASSLMGSYEQYF
CDR3nt: TGTGCCAGCAGCTTGATGGGGTCCTACGAGCAGTACTTC

v_gene: TRBV20-1
d_gene: .
abundance: many
j_gene: TRBJ1-2
CDR3aa: CSQRGDPYGYTF
CDR3nt: TGCAGCCAGCGGGGGGACCCCTATGGCTACACCTTC

v_gene: TRBV12-3/TRBV12-4
d_gene: .
abundance: many
j_gene: TRBJ2-5
CDR3aa: CASSTTEGWETQYF
CDR3nt: TGTGCCAGCAGTACGACGGAAGGCTGGGAGACCCAGTACTTC

v_gene: TRBV11-2
d_gene: TRBD1
abundance: many
j_gene: TRBJ2-5
CDR3aa: CASSFYRGLGETQYF
CDR3nt: TGTGCCAGCAGCTTCTACAGGGGGCTAGGGGAGACCCAGTACTTC

v_gene: TRBV7-3
d_gene: .
abundance: many
j_gene: TRBJ1-1
CDR3aa: CASSLRGGDTEAFF
CDR3nt: TGTGCCAGCAGCTTGAGAGGGGGGGACACTGAAGCTTTCTTT

v_gene: TRBV5-1
d_gene: .
abundance: many
j_gene: TRBJ2-7
CDR3aa: CASSDFSEQYF
CDR3nt: TGCGCCAGCAGCGATTTCAGTGAGCAGTACTTC

v_gene: TRBV7-3
d_gene: TRBD2
abundance: many
j_gene: TRBJ2-1
CDR3aa: CASSPEGLAGDEQFF
CDR3nt: TGTGCCAGCAGCCCAGAGGGACTAGCGGGGGATGAGCAGTTCTTC

v_gene: TRBV20-1
d_gene: .
abundance: many
j_gene: TRBJ1-1
CDR3aa: CSARDLQGMSEAFF
CDR3nt: TGCAGTGCTAGAGATCTACAGGGTATGAGTGAAGCTTTCTTT

v_gene: TRBV5-1
d_gene: .
abundance: many
j_gene: TRBJ2-1
CDR3aa: CASQTGPSNNEQFF
CDR3nt: TGCGCCAGCCAGACTGGTCCTTCGAACAATGAGCAGTTCTTC

v_gene: TRBV29-1
d_gene: .
abundance: many
j_gene: TRBJ2-3
CDR3aa: CSVGRDPTTDTQYF
CDR3nt: TGCAGCGTCGGACGAGACCCGACCACAGATACGCAGTATTTT

v_gene: TRBV20-1
d_gene: .
abundance: many
j_gene: TRBJ1-2
CDR3aa: CSATPGRINYGYTF
CDR3nt: TGCAGTGCTACTCCGGGGAGAATTAACTATGGCTACACCTTC

v_gene: TRBV28
d_gene: .
abundance: many
j_gene: TRBJ1-1
CDR3aa: CASRLRTDLLNTEAFF
CDR3nt: TGTGCCAGCAGATTAAGGACCGACCTCCTGAACACTGAAGCTTTCTTT

v_gene: TRBV12-3/TRBV12-4
d_gene: .
abundance: many
j_gene: TRBJ1-3
CDR3aa: CASSLRVPGNTIYF
CDR3nt: TGTGCCAGCAGCCTCAGGGTCCCTGGAAACACCATATATTTT

v_gene: TRBV6-5
d_gene: .
abundance: many
j_gene: TRBJ2-7
CDR3aa: CASNFLTGNAEQYF
CDR3nt: TGTGCCAGCAATTTTCTGACAGGAAATGCCGAGCAGTACTTC

v_gene: TRBV23-1
d_gene: TRBD1
abundance: few
j_gene: TRBJ2-7
CDR3aa: CASTTTGGSYEQYF
CDR3nt: TGCGCCAGCACCACGACAGGGGGCTCGTACGAGCAGTACTTC

v_gene: TRBV5-1
d_gene: .
abundance: many
j_gene: TRBJ2-3
CDR3aa: CASSLLGGDTQYF
CDR3nt: TGCGCCAGCAGCTTGCTAGGAGGTGATACGCAGTATTTT

v_gene: TRBV10-3
d_gene: .
abundance: many
j_gene: TRBJ1-5
CDR3aa: CAISEWEYNQPQHF
CDR3nt: TGTGCCATCAGTGAGTGGGAATATAATCAGCCCCAGCATTTT

v_gene: TRBV29-1
d_gene: TRBD1
abundance: many
j_gene: TRBJ1-1
CDR3aa: CSVAPKGARGRTEAFF
CDR3nt: TGCAGCGTTGCTCCTAAGGGGGCGAGGGGGCGCACTGAAGCTTTCTTT

v_gene: TRBV16
d_gene: .
abundance: many
j_gene: TRBJ1-6
CDR3aa: CASSQGNSPLHF
CDR3nt: TGTGCCAGCAGCCAGGGGAATTCACCCCTCCACTTT

v_gene: TRBV18
d_gene: .
abundance: .
j_gene: TRBJ2-7
CDR3aa: CASSPYQGGNEQYF
CDR3nt: TGTGCCAGCTCACCATATCAGGGAGGTAACGAGCAGTACTTC

v_gene: TRBV7-9
d_gene: .
abundance: many
j_gene: TRBJ2-1
CDR3aa: CASIPSSRGNEQFF
CDR3nt: TGTGCCAGCATCCCCTCCTCTAGGGGCAATGAGCAGTTCTTC

v_gene: TRBV7-9
d_gene: .
abundance: many
j_gene: TRBJ1-2
CDR3aa: CASRPPVGRVRYGYTF
CDR3nt: TGTGCCAGCAGACCCCCTGTGGGCAGGGTTCGCTATGGCTACACCTTC

v_gene: TRBV18
d_gene: TRBD2
abundance: many
j_gene: TRBJ2-1
CDR3aa: CASSPLSGGSYNEQFF
CDR3nt: TGTGCCAGCTCACCCCTCAGCGGGGGCTCCTACAATGAGCAGTTCTTC

v_gene: TRBV29-1
d_gene: .
abundance: many
j_gene: TRBJ1-1
CDR3aa: CSVTQGNTEAFF
CDR3nt: TGCAGCGTCACACAGGGAAACACTGAAGCTTTCTTT

v_gene: TRBV20-1
d_gene: TRBD1
abundance: many
j_gene: TRBJ2-2
CDR3aa: CSAARGYGGELFF
CDR3nt: TGCAGTGCTGCCAGGGGGTACGGCGGGGAGCTGTTTTTT

v_gene: TRBV13
d_gene: TRBD1
abundance: .
j_gene: TRBJ2-5
CDR3aa: CASSRLQGDWETQYF
CDR3nt: TGTGCCAGCAGTCGCCTTCAGGGGGATTGGGAGACCCAGTACTTC

v_gene: TRBV12-3/TRBV12-4
d_gene: .
abundance: .
j_gene: TRBJ2-4
CDR3aa: CASSFGTKNIQYF
CDR3nt: TGTGCCAGCAGTTTTGGAACCAAAAACATTCAGTACTTC

v_gene: TRBV14
d_gene: .
abundance: many
j_gene: TRBJ1-1
CDR3aa: CASSHNGGLSTEAFF
CDR3nt: TGTGCCAGCAGCCACAATGGAGGACTGAGCACTGAAGCTTTCTTT

v_gene: TRBV12-3/TRBV12-4
d_gene: .
abundance: many
j_gene: TRBJ2-1
CDR3aa: CASSLKREQFF
CDR3nt: TGTGCCAGCAGTTTGAAAAGGGAGCAGTTCTTC

v_gene: TRBV12-3/TRBV12-4
d_gene: .
abundance: few
j_gene: TRBJ1-4
CDR3aa: CASSRLTSGTDNEKLFF
CDR3nt: TGTGCCAGCAGTCGCCTGACATCCGGGACGGACAATGAAAAACTGTTTTTT

v_gene: TRBV7-9
d_gene: TRBD2
abundance: few
j_gene: TRBJ2-7
CDR3aa: CASSLWAGGNYEQYF
CDR3nt: TGTGCCAGCAGCTTATGGGCGGGGGGGAACTACGAGCAGTACTTC

v_gene: TRBV27
d_gene: TRBD2
abundance: many
j_gene: TRBJ2-3
CDR3aa: CASSLINVPPGGTDTQYF
CDR3nt: TGTGCCAGCAGTTTAATCAACGTTCCCCCCGGGGGGACAGATACGCAGTATTTT

v_gene: TRBV12-3/TRBV12-4
d_gene: .
abundance: many
j_gene: TRBJ2-1
CDR3aa: CASSLDSRRRNEQFF
CDR3nt: TGTGCCAGCAGCCTAGACTCCCGCCGGAGGAATGAGCAGTTCTTC

v_gene: TRBV28
d_gene: TRBD2
abundance: .
j_gene: TRBJ2-7
CDR3aa: CASSSYRARRGVSYEQYF
CDR3nt: TGTGCCAGCAGTTCCTATAGAGCTAGGCGGGGGGTCTCCTACGAGCAGTACTTC

v_gene: TRBV2
d_gene: TRBD2
abundance: many
j_gene: TRBJ2-7
CDR3aa: CASSVLAGARSYEQYF
CDR3nt: TGTGCCAGCAGTGTGCTAGCGGGAGCACGCTCCTACGAGCAGTACTTC

v_gene: TRBV5-5
d_gene: .
abundance: many
j_gene: TRBJ2-2
CDR3aa: CASSLVTATGELFF
CDR3nt: TGTGCCAGCAGCTTGGTCACAGCCACCGGGGAGCTGTTTTTT

v_gene: TRBV7-8
d_gene: TRBD1
abundance: many
j_gene: TRBJ2-3
CDR3aa: CASSLRDSRESTDTQYF
CDR3nt: TGTGCCAGCAGCTTAAGGGACAGCCGAGAGAGCACAGATACGCAGTATTTT

v_gene: TRBV7-3
d_gene: .
abundance: few
j_gene: TRBJ2-2
CDR3aa: CASSYDLHTGELFF
CDR3nt: TGTGCCAGCAGCTATGACTTGCACACCGGGGAGCTGTTTTTT

v_gene: TRBV29-1
d_gene: .
abundance: many
j_gene: TRBJ1-1
CDR3aa: CSVGQVGAFF
CDR3nt: TGCAGCGTTGGACAGGTGGGAGCTTTCTTT

v_gene: TRBV7-2
d_gene: .
abundance: many
j_gene: TRBJ1-5
CDR3aa: CASSFSGSNQPQHF
CDR3nt: TGTGCCAGCAGCTTTTCAGGTAGCAATCAGCCCCAGCATTTT